These T cell receptor beta chains were read from a single sample in a study of PD-1 blockade in classical Hodgkin lymphoma. Profiled with immunoSEQ multiplex PCR; TCRdb holds only in-frame clones, not every one. The data show some 100,000 clones, about 92% seen once. Material: peripheral blood mononuclear cells (PBMCs), obtained before the fourth cycle of nivolumab. The source of these receptors is a human donor with classical Hodgkin lymphoma. Each CDR3 is given with its conserved first and last residue. D genes are given only for firm matches. Expanded clones get a size class; other rows say once, few or many, or leave the size out.

v_gene: TRBV18; j_gene: TRBJ1-1; d_gene: -; abundance: -; CDR3aa: CASSPQRNTEAFF; CDR3nt: TGTGCCAGCTCACCACAGAGAAACACTGAAGCTTTCTTT
v_gene: TRBV28; j_gene: TRBJ2-5; d_gene: TRBD1; abundance: -; CDR3aa: CASSLPGTGDIETQYF; CDR3nt: TGTGCCAGCAGTTTACCTGGGACAGGGGACATAGAGACCCAGTACTTC
v_gene: TRBV10-3; j_gene: TRBJ1-2; d_gene: -; abundance: -; CDR3aa: CAISYTPGQSNYGYTF; CDR3nt: TGTGCCATCAGCTACACGCCGGGACAATCAAACTATGGCTACACCTTC
v_gene: TRBV30; j_gene: TRBJ2-3; d_gene: TRBD2; abundance: once; CDR3aa: CAWRSTSGRGLTDTQYF; CDR3nt: TGTGCCTGGAGATCGACTAGCGGGAGGGGCTTGACAGATACGCAGTATTTT
v_gene: TRBV5-1; j_gene: TRBJ2-1; d_gene: TRBD2; abundance: once; CDR3aa: CASRFPRDGREGQFF; CDR3nt: TGCGCCAGCAGGTTTCCTAGGGACGGCCGGGAGGGGCAGTTCTTC
v_gene: TRBV6-5; j_gene: TRBJ1-2; d_gene: -; abundance: -; CDR3aa: CATVKGAGYTF; CDR3nt: TGTGCCACGGTGAAGGGAGCTGGCTACACCTTC
v_gene: TRBV7-9; j_gene: TRBJ2-7; d_gene: TRBD1; abundance: -; CDR3aa: CASSPGTDGRMQYF; CDR3nt: TGTGCCAGCAGCCCCGGGACAGACGGGCGAATGCAGTACTTC
v_gene: TRBV5-6; j_gene: TRBJ2-1; d_gene: -; abundance: -; CDR3aa: CASTTGGLKNNEQFF; CDR3nt: TGTGCCAGCACCACAGGAGGATTGAAAAACAATGAGCAGTTCTTC
v_gene: TRBV28; j_gene: TRBJ1-1; d_gene: -; abundance: -; CDR3aa: CASSFSGLNTEAFF; CDR3nt: TGTGCCAGCAGTTTTTCCGGATTGAACACTGAAGCTTTCTTT
v_gene: TRBV18; j_gene: TRBJ1-2; d_gene: TRBD1; abundance: -; CDR3aa: CASSPTGEGIGYTF; CDR3nt: TGTGCCAGCTCACCTACAGGGGAAGGAATTGGCTACACCTTC
v_gene: TRBV28; j_gene: TRBJ1-1; d_gene: TRBD1; abundance: -; CDR3aa: CASSFGEDRGGEAFF; CDR3nt: TGTGCCAGCAGTTTTGGAGAAGACAGGGGGGGTGAAGCTTTCTTT
v_gene: TRBV19; j_gene: TRBJ2-7; d_gene: TRBD2; abundance: -; CDR3aa: CASSIALAVTYEQYF; CDR3nt: TGTGCCAGTAGTATTGCGCTAGCGGTTACCTACGAGCAGTACTTC
v_gene: TRBV5-1; j_gene: TRBJ2-1; d_gene: -; abundance: once; CDR3aa: CASSPVRLGEQFF; CDR3nt: TGCGCCAGCAGCCCCGTCAGGTTGGGTGAGCAGTTCTTC
v_gene: TRBV14; j_gene: TRBJ2-7; d_gene: -; abundance: -; CDR3aa: CASSQQYEQYF; CDR3nt: TGTGCCAGCAGCCAACAATACGAGCAGTACTTC
v_gene: TRBV6-5; j_gene: TRBJ1-1; d_gene: -; abundance: -; CDR3aa: CASSYSPGGTEAFF; CDR3nt: TGTGCCAGCAGTTACTCGCCTGGGGGCACTGAAGCTTTCTTT
v_gene: TRBV5-1; j_gene: TRBJ1-2; d_gene: -; abundance: -; CDR3aa: CASSQGVGGYTF; CDR3nt: TGCGCCAGCAGCCAAGGGGTAGGCGGCTACACCTTC
v_gene: TRBV2; j_gene: TRBJ1-5; d_gene: TRBD1; abundance: -; CDR3aa: CASRAWTGGNQPQHF; CDR3nt: TGTGCCAGCAGGGCCTGGACAGGGGGCAATCAGCCCCAGCATTTT
v_gene: TRBV4-1; j_gene: TRBJ2-7; d_gene: TRBD2; abundance: -; CDR3aa: CASSQEGLAGSSYEQYF; CDR3nt: TGCGCCAGCAGCCAAGAGGGACTAGCGGGCTCCTCCTACGAGCAGTACTTC
v_gene: TRBV7-6; j_gene: TRBJ2-5; d_gene: TRBD1; abundance: -; CDR3aa: CASSFLSDRGLEETQYF; CDR3nt: TGTGCCAGCAGCTTTTTATCGGACAGGGGGCTAGAGGAGACCCAGTACTTC
v_gene: TRBV28; j_gene: TRBJ1-2; d_gene: -; abundance: -; CDR3aa: CASSLRRFYYGYTF; CDR3nt: TGTGCCAGCAGTCTCCGCAGATTTTACTATGGCTACACCTTC
v_gene: TRBV19; j_gene: TRBJ1-5; d_gene: TRBD1; abundance: once; CDR3aa: CASSFRDSPNQPQHF; CDR3nt: TGTGCCAGTAGTTTCCGGGACAGTCCCAATCAGCCCCAGCATTTT
v_gene: TRBV11-2; j_gene: TRBJ1-1; d_gene: -; abundance: -; CDR3aa: CASSLDPTTGSKAFF; CDR3nt: TGTGCCAGCAGCTTAGACCCGACTACAGGGTCGAAAGCTTTCTTT
v_gene: TRBV2; j_gene: TRBJ2-5; d_gene: -; abundance: -; CDR3aa: CASREESYQETQYF; CDR3nt: TGTGCCAGCAGGGAGGAGTCGTACCAAGAGACCCAGTACTTC
v_gene: TRBV5-1; j_gene: TRBJ2-1; d_gene: TRBD2; abundance: -; CDR3aa: CASLPVGGSVLNEQFF; CDR3nt: TGCGCCAGCTTACCTGTCGGCGGGAGTGTGCTCAATGAGCAGTTCTTC
v_gene: TRBV4-1; j_gene: TRBJ1-5; d_gene: -; abundance: -; CDR3aa: CASSQDMWAREKAGSQPQHF; CDR3nt: TGCGCCAGCAGCCAAGATATGTGGGCACGGGAGAAAGCGGGTAGTCAGCCCCAGCATTTT
v_gene: TRBV6-1; j_gene: TRBJ1-1; d_gene: -; abundance: -; CDR3aa: CASSDEGGPNTEAFF; CDR3nt: TGTGCCAGCAGTGACGAGGGGGGACCGAACACTGAAGCTTTCTTT
v_gene: TRBV7-7; j_gene: TRBJ2-2; d_gene: -; abundance: once; CDR3aa: CASSPALRSTGELFF; CDR3nt: TGTGCCAGCAGCCCCGCCCTGCGGTCCACCGGGGAGCTGTTTTTT
v_gene: TRBV5-1; j_gene: TRBJ2-1; d_gene: -; abundance: -; CDR3aa: CASSLPRAYNEQFF; CDR3nt: TGCGCCAGCAGCTTGCCGAGAGCCTACAATGAGCAGTTCTTC
v_gene: TRBV5-1; j_gene: TRBJ2-5; d_gene: -; abundance: -; CDR3aa: CASSLEREKVLRETQYF; CDR3nt: TGCGCCAGCAGCTTGGAACGGGAGAAGGTTCTGCGGGAGACCCAGTACTTC
v_gene: TRBV27; j_gene: TRBJ2-3; d_gene: -; abundance: -; CDR3aa: CASSLRDLVTDTQYF; CDR3nt: TGTGCCAGCAGTTTAAGGGATCTAGTCACAGATACGCAGTATTTT
v_gene: TRBV5-4; j_gene: TRBJ2-1; d_gene: TRBD2; abundance: -; CDR3aa: CASSFGVAGGYNEQFF; CDR3nt: TGTGCCAGCAGCTTTGGCGTAGCGGGAGGGTACAATGAGCAGTTCTTC
v_gene: TRBV4-1; j_gene: TRBJ2-7; d_gene: TRBD1; abundance: -; CDR3aa: CASSRRDRGAYEQYF; CDR3nt: TGCGCCAGCAGCCGAAGGGACAGGGGGGCGTACGAGCAGTACTTC
v_gene: TRBV9; j_gene: TRBJ1-3; d_gene: -; abundance: -; CDR3aa: CASSVQGQNTIYF; CDR3nt: TGTGCCAGCAGCGTACAGGGCCAAAACACCATATATTTT
v_gene: TRBV28; j_gene: TRBJ1-1; d_gene: TRBD1; abundance: -; CDR3aa: CASSLTQGRSEAFF; CDR3nt: TGTGCCAGCAGTTTAACACAGGGGCGGTCTGAAGCTTTCTTT
v_gene: TRBV30; j_gene: TRBJ2-1; d_gene: TRBD2; abundance: -; CDR3aa: CAWSRPGLVGSNEQFF; CDR3nt: TGTGCCTGGAGCCGACCCGGACTAGTTGGATCCAATGAGCAGTTCTTC
v_gene: TRBV6-5; j_gene: TRBJ1-2; d_gene: -; abundance: -; CDR3aa: CASSYARQGVLYGYTF; CDR3nt: TGTGCCAGCAGTTACGCGAGGCAGGGAGTGCTCTATGGCTACACCTTC
v_gene: TRBV19; j_gene: TRBJ2-7; d_gene: -; abundance: -; CDR3aa: CASSIGESAGPSYEQYF; CDR3nt: TGTGCCAGTAGTATCGGCGAGTCTGCGGGGCCCTCCTACGAGCAGTACTTC
v_gene: TRBV7-8; j_gene: TRBJ1-1; d_gene: -; abundance: -; CDR3aa: CASSLASQGGTEAFF; CDR3nt: TGTGCCAGCAGCTTAGCATCGCAGGGTGGGACTGAAGCTTTCTTT
v_gene: TRBV6-6; j_gene: TRBJ2-3; d_gene: TRBD2; abundance: -; CDR3aa: CATRTSPYRADTQYF; CDR3nt: TGTGCCACCAGGACTAGCCCCTATCGGGCAGATACGCAGTATTTT
v_gene: TRBV7-8; j_gene: TRBJ2-1; d_gene: -; abundance: -; CDR3aa: CASSLGRALGASPYNEQFF; CDR3nt: TGTGCCAGCAGCTTAGGACGGGCCTTAGGGGCCTCGCCCTACAATGAGCAGTTCTTC
v_gene: TRBV28; j_gene: TRBJ1-5; d_gene: -; abundance: -; CDR3aa: CASSFGFRDQPQHF; CDR3nt: TGTGCCAGCAGTTTCGGTTTCCGCGATCAGCCCCAGCATTTT
v_gene: TRBV28; j_gene: TRBJ2-7; d_gene: TRBD1; abundance: -; CDR3aa: CASSFLLTGGRYEQYF; CDR3nt: TGTGCCAGCAGTTTCCTCCTGACAGGGGGGCGCTACGAGCAGTACTTC
v_gene: TRBV19; j_gene: TRBJ2-7; d_gene: TRBD2; abundance: -; CDR3aa: CASSAGRGPRAGDEQYF; CDR3nt: TGTGCCAGTAGTGCTGGACGGGGCCCGAGGGCGGGAGACGAGCAGTACTTC
v_gene: TRBV5-1; j_gene: TRBJ1-1; d_gene: -; abundance: -; CDR3aa: CASSLGPVMGTEAFF; CDR3nt: TGCGCCAGCAGCTTGGGGCCGGTTATGGGCACTGAAGCTTTCTTT
v_gene: TRBV4-1; j_gene: TRBJ2-7; d_gene: -; abundance: -; CDR3aa: CASSQDGAGYEQYF; CDR3nt: TGCGCCAGCAGCCAAGACGGGGCGGGCTACGAGCAGTACTTC
v_gene: TRBV5-1; j_gene: TRBJ1-5; d_gene: TRBD1; abundance: -; CDR3aa: CASSLEAGGGQPQHF; CDR3nt: TGCGCCAGCAGCTTGGAGGCAGGGGGGGGTCAGCCCCAGCATTTT
v_gene: TRBV2; j_gene: TRBJ1-1; d_gene: -; abundance: -; CDR3aa: CASSFDRNTEAFF; CDR3nt: TGTGCCAGCAGTTTCGACAGGAACACTGAAGCTTTCTTT
v_gene: TRBV4-1; j_gene: TRBJ2-3; d_gene: -; abundance: -; CDR3aa: CASSPYPLRTARGDTQYF; CDR3nt: TGCGCCAGCAGCCCCTACCCCCTAAGGACTGCCCGAGGAGATACGCAGTATTTT
v_gene: TRBV30; j_gene: TRBJ1-5; d_gene: TRBD1; abundance: -; CDR3aa: CAWSVFTGQGSNSNQPQHF; CDR3nt: TGTGCCTGGAGTGTTTTTACAGGACAGGGATCTAATAGCAATCAGCCCCAGCATTTT
v_gene: TRBV28; j_gene: TRBJ2-2; d_gene: -; abundance: -; CDR3aa: CASSPDWAGVGELFF; CDR3nt: TGTGCCAGCAGCCCCGACTGGGCAGGTGTCGGGGAGCTGTTTTTT